Listed here are 26 T cell receptor beta chains from one sample, sequenced in a study of blood T cells in healthy people across ages. Primed by a sample-barcoded 5' primer and a J-beta primer mix, a second PCR proceeded for 7 to 11 cycles. TCRdb re-derived calls from the 5' RACE reads in MiXCR, one entry per CDR3 protein. The sample includes around 1,000,000 distinct CDR3 sequences, around 25% seen only once; the top ten take approximately 0.75%. Separately, the same data were catalogued under a study of T cells of mothers and their children.

Material for sequencing was blood. Every receptor here comes from a girl aged 2-10 years in good health.

The genes are TRBV6-6 and TRBJ2-7; 8 bases fit TRBD2. Losses at the gene ends were 0 bases for V and 0 bases for J; bases not matched to a gene: 4. This CDR3 contains 16 residues. The germline gives CDR1 MNHNY, CDR2 SVGAGI (reference sequence). CDR3 in amino acids: CASSYSKGTSSYEQYF. Written as DNA, the CDR3 is TGTGCCAGCAGTTACTCGAAAGGGACTAGCTCCTACGAGCAGTACTTC.

This clonotype occurred a few times. V gene TRBV20-1 combines with J gene TRBJ2-1, with unresolved D. Germline values: CDR1 DFQATT, CDR2 SNEGSKA (reference sequence). The V gene lost 3 bases and the J gene lost 1 base, with 7 bases spanning the gap. The length of the CDR3 is 13 residues. The CDR3 DNA reads as TGCAGTGCTAGCTTATCGTCCTACAATGAGCAGTTCTTC. Encoded protein: CSASLSSYNEQFF.

The chain couples TRBV11-3 to TRBJ2-5; D unclear. CDR1 is SGHNT, CDR2 YENEEA, per germline. V gave up 1 base and J gave up 6 bases, with 9 bases separating them. The CDR3 is 13 residues long. The CDR3 DNA reads TGTGCCAGCAGCTTAGGGGGAACGAAGACCCAGTACTTC. It translates to CASSLGGTKTQYF.

The genes are TRBV5-1 and TRBJ1-1; D is undetermined. Trimming shortened V by 7 bases and J by 3 bases, and 10 bases separated the two germline ends. Germline values: CDR1 SGHRS, CDR2 YFSETQ. This CDR3 comprises 12 residues. The DNA of the CDR3 is TGCGCCAGCGGAGAGGGTGACACTGAAGCTTTCTTT. The encoded protein is CASGEGDTEAFF.

The J gene is TRBJ2-1, the V gene TRBV20-1, with D hard to call. There are 16 residues in the CDR3. Trimming removed 2 bases from V and 0 bases from J, with 14 bases in between. Germline V CDR1 and CDR2: DFQATT, SNEGSKA (reference sequence). This CDR3 is CSARFSWSSSYNEQFF. The DNA for the CDR3 is TGCAGTGCTAGATTTAGTTGGTCCAGCTCCTACAATGAGCAGTTCTTC.

The chain recombines TRBV4-1 with TRBJ2-4, with a tentative D call TRBD2 (6 bases). V lost 0 bases and J lost 7, with 16 bases in between. Germline lookup yields CDR1 MGHRA and CDR2 YSYEKL. The CDR3 length is 16 residues. In nucleotides, the CDR3 is TGCGCCAGCAGCCAAGAAGAGGGAGAGGGGACTAACATTCAGTACTTC. It translates to CASSQEEGEGTNIQYF.

This clonotype was observed a few times. The gene calls are TRBV28 and TRBJ2-1; D gene ambiguous. This CDR3 region has 11 residues. V shed 7 bases and J shed 10 bases, with 11 bases lying between them. Germline values: CDR1 MDHEN, CDR2 SYDVKM. CDR3 DNA sequence: TGTGCCAGCACCCGGTGGCCCGAGCAGTTCTTC. Translated: CASTRWPEQFF.

J is TRBJ2-6 and V is TRBV27; TRBD1 is a possible D gene (6 bases). Trimming cost V 6 bases and J 2 bases, with 11 bases left between them. Germline V gene sequence: CDR1 MNHEY, CDR2 SMNVEV (reference sequence). The CDR3 extends over 15 amino acids. The CDR3 here is CASSYQGTGANVLTF. CDR3 nucleotide sequence: TGTGCCAGCAGCTATCAGGGGACTGGGGCCAACGTCCTGACTTTC.

This clonotype was recorded a few times. J is TRBJ2-1 and V is TRBV28, with 12 bases fitting TRBD2. V was pared by 5 bases and J by 12 bases, with 8 bases of the junction left unmatched. The CDR3 loop spans 14 amino acids. CDR1 MDHEN and CDR2 SYDVKM come from the germline V gene. This chain's CDR3 is CASSVLAGGWGQFF. Here the CDR3 DNA reads TGTGCCAGCAGTGTGCTAGCGGGAGGGTGGGGGCAGTTCTTC.

This clonotype was seen more than once but under ten times. This chain connects TRBV20-1 to TRBJ1-2; D not certain. V lost 6 bases to trimming and J lost 1 base, with 9 bases between them. The germline CDR1 and CDR2 sequences are DFQATT and SNEGSKA (reference sequence). The CDR3 sequence is 12 residues long. The chain's CDR3 is CSASIINYGYTF. The CDR3 region has the DNA TGCAGTGCGAGTATCATTAACTATGGCTACACCTTC.

The CDR3 loop reads CASSLVAGGPPSSYEQYF. CDR3 in DNA: TGTGCCAGCAGCTTAGTAGCGGGAGGACCCCCTAGCTCCTACGAGCAGTACTTC. The chain combines TRBV7-6 with TRBJ2-7; 10 nucleotides align to TRBD2. Germline V lookup: CDR1 SGHVS, CDR2 FNYEAQ. The CDR3 is 18 residues long. Losses at the gene ends were 1 base for V and 0 bases for J; bases not matched to a gene: 9.

This clonotype has only a few counts. The chain joins TRBV15 to TRBJ1-5, with 7 bases identical to TRBD1. The CDR3 length is 13 residues. The V segment lost 8 bases and the J segment 4 bases; nucleotides outside the gene matches: 5. Germline-derived CDR1 and CDR2 are LNHNV and YYDKDF (reference sequence). The CDR3 sequence is CATRDRVNQPQHF. The CDR3 nucleotides are TGTGCCACCCGAGACAGGGTGAATCAGCCCCAGCATTTT.

This chain links TRBV6-6 with TRBJ1-2; no firm D call. The CDR3 loop spans 13 amino acids. The germline V gene has CDR1 MNHNY and CDR2 SVGAGI (reference sequence). The germline V and J ends were trimmed by 7 bases and 4 bases, with 13 bases remaining between them. CDR3 nucleotides: TGTGCCAGCACCTCTGGTCTCGGCTATGGCTACACCTTC. Translating gives CASTSGLGYGYTF.

This chain links TRBV6-2 or TRBV6-3 with TRBJ2-5, with a weak D call TRBD2 (5 bases). Trimming shortened V by 8 bases and J by 7 bases, and 17 bases separated the two germline ends. The CDR3 is 13 amino acids. The germline V gene encodes CDR1 MNHEY and CDR2 SVGEGT. CDR3 region: CASLTPGSGTQYF. The CDR3 bases are TGTGCCAGCCTCACGCCGGGATCTGGGACCCAGTACTTC.

This clonotype was found a few times. The chain links TRBV20-1 to TRBJ2-4; 7 positions agree with TRBD2. The trim removed 4 bases at V and 3 bases at J, leaving 12 bases unmatched. Germline loops: CDR1 DFQATT, CDR2 SNEGSKA (reference sequence). This CDR3 is 16 amino acids long. The CDR3: CSAILSGTKGKNIQYF. As DNA, the CDR3 is TGCAGTGCTATACTATCCGGGACTAAGGGCAAAAACATTCAGTACTTC.

This clonotype was counted only a few times. The CDR3 loop is CASSLVAGAVGELFF. In DNA form, the CDR3 reads TGTGCCAGCAGCTTAGTAGCGGGAGCGGTCGGGGAGCTGTTTTTT. The chain combines TRBV7-2 with TRBJ2-2, with 9 bases aligning to TRBD2. The CDR3 runs 15 residues. J lost 7 bases, V lost 1 base, and 4 bases had no gene match. Per the germline V gene, CDR1 is SGHTA and CDR2 is FQGNSA. Full variable domain (rest looked up from reference TRBV7-2 and TRBJ2-2): GAGVSQSPSNKVTEKGKDVELRCDPISGHTALYWYRQSLGQGLEFLIYFQGNSAPDKSGLPSDRFSAERTGGSVSTLTIQRTQQEDSAVYLCASSLVAGAVGELFFGEGSRLTVL.

There are a few counts of this clonotype. The chain is built from TRBV7-2 and TRBJ2-1, with 12 nucleotides matching TRBD2. V shed 5 bases, J shed 8 bases, and the junction held 7 bases outside the gene matches. CDR1 SGHTA and CDR2 FQGNSA come from the germline V gene. The CDR3 length is 15 residues. The DNA of the CDR3 is TGTGCCAGCAGCGCGACTAGCGGGGGTGTAGATGAGCAGTTCTTC. Translating it yields CASSATSGGVDEQFF.

The chain couples TRBV6-5 to TRBJ2-7, with D unclear. CDR1 MNHEY and CDR2 SVGAGI come from the germline V gene. The CDR3 has 13 amino acids. Trimming removed 8 bases at V and 2 bases at J, with 13 bases between. CDR3 nucleotide sequence: TGTGCCAGCTGGCGGCCTAAAACCTACGAGCAGTACTTC. Amino acids: CASWRPKTYEQYF.

The rearrangement joins TRBV5-6 to TRBJ2-3; TRBD1 matches 8 bases. Germline CDR1 SGHDT, CDR2 YYEEEE. The CDR3 loop spans 12 amino acids. The junction had 2 bases not matched to a gene; V was cut back by 1 base and J by 10 bases. CDR3 nucleotides: TGTGCCAGCAGCTTGACGACAGGGGCGCAGTATTTT. Its protein is CASSLTTGAQYF.

The rearrangement links TRBV6-5 to TRBJ1-2; D remains unclear. The CDR3 has 15 residues. V was clipped by 2 bases and J by 0 bases, with 10 bases between them. The germline gives CDR1 MNHEY, CDR2 SVGAGI. The CDR3 spells CASSYAGLANYGYTF. CDR3 bases: TGTGCCAGCAGTTACGCAGGACTAGCTAACTATGGCTACACCTTC.

This clonotype was recorded a few times. The V call is TRBV7-2, the J call TRBJ1-4, with 10 positions matching TRBD1. Germline CDR1 is SGHTA and CDR2 is FQGNSA. The CDR3 runs to 14 residues. Trimming cost V 4 bases and J 7 bases; bases outside gene matches: 3. Written as DNA, the CDR3 is TGTGCCAGCAGCTCCTGGGACAGGGGTGAAAAACTGTTTTTT. This translates into CASSSWDRGEKLFF.

This clonotype was found a few times. The chain links TRBV12-3 or TRBV12-4 to TRBJ2-1; 8 bases fit TRBD2. The CDR3 is 13 amino acids. Trimming removed 7 bases from V and 9 bases from J; junction bases left unmatched: 8. CDR3 loop: CASTQGLVSEQFF. DNA for the CDR3: TGTGCCAGCACCCAGGGACTAGTTAGTGAGCAGTTCTTC.

The rearrangement joins TRBV3-1 to TRBJ2-1, with D tentatively TRBD2 (6 bases). Germline CDR1 and CDR2: LGHDT and YNNKEL (reference sequence). The V end lost 1 base, the J end lost 8 bases, and 15 bases lay between the germline ends. The CDR3 length is 15 residues. CDR3 residues: CASSQAGEVGDEQFF. The CDR3 DNA sequence: TGTGCCAGCAGCCAAGCGGGAGAAGTAGGGGATGAGCAGTTCTTC.

Only a few counts were recorded for this clonotype. The gene calls are TRBV29-1 and TRBJ2-5; 9 nucleotides line up with TRBD2. CDR3 length: 14 amino acids. V shed 4 bases and J 2 bases; nucleotides not matched to a gene: 5. Germline loops: CDR1 SQVTM, CDR2 ANQGSEA. The CDR3 DNA reads as TGCAGCGTTGTTGCGGGAGGGTTTCAAGAGACCCAGTACTTC. It translates to CSVVAGGFQETQYF. Complete variable domain (other parts from reference TRBV29-1 and TRBJ2-5): SAVISQKPSRDICQRGTSLTIQCQVDSQVTMMFWYRQQPGQSLTLIATANQGSEATYESGFVIDKFPISRPNLTFSTLTVSNMSPEDSSIYLCSVVAGGFQETQYFGPGTRLLVL.

The rearrangement uses TRBV12-3 or TRBV12-4 and TRBJ1-1; D uncertain. CDR3 size: 13 residues. The V end lost 1 base, the J end lost 11 bases, and 14 bases lay between the germline ends. The CDR3 spells CASSLVVGYGAFF. The CDR3 bases are TGTGCCAGCAGTTTAGTGGTGGGGTATGGGGCTTTCTTT.

V gene TRBV29-1 combines with J gene TRBJ1-1; D is possibly TRBD1 (5 bases). The V end lost 7 bases, the J end lost 0 bases, and 12 bases lay between the germline ends. The V gene's germline CDR1 is SQVTM and CDR2 ANQGSEA. This CDR3 has 13 residues. The CDR3 DNA follows: TGCAGCGCAGACGACAGCATGAACACTGAAGCTTTCTTT. This translates into CSADDSMNTEAFF. The variable domain in full, with the rest retrieved from reference TRBV29-1 and TRBJ1-1, is SAVISQKPSRDICQRGTSLTIQCQVDSQVTMMFWYRQQPGQSLTLIATANQGSEATYESGFVIDKFPISRPNLTFSTLTVSNMSPEDSSIYLCSADDSMNTEAFFGQGTRLTVV.